This entry lists 5 T cell receptor beta chains sequenced from one sample in a study of CD8+CD57+ T cells in acquired aplastic anemia. Sequenced patients had shown CD8+CD57+ cell expansion by flow cytometry. Profiling that covered TCR beta VDJ and CDR3 relied on genomic DNA as its template. TCRdb itself ran the reads through MiXCR, one entry per CDR3 protein. The sample shows 250,000 to 350,000 distinct CDR3 sequences, roughly 59% of them seen only once. The sample was sorted CD4+, CD8+, or CD8+CD57+ T cells (not recorded which) from PBMCs. Every receptor here comes from a human donor with aplastic anemia.

With respect to this clonotype: Because it lacks the conserved phenylalanine or tryptophan at the end, this CDR3 is likely a read error. The chain is built from TRBV3-1 and TRBJ2-1; 13 bases agree with TRBD2. The CDR3 covers 16 residues. From germline, CDR1 is LGHDT and CDR2 YNNKEL (reference sequence). J was trimmed by 8 bases and V by 4 bases; bases with no gene match: 8. The CDR3 here is CASSPRTSGSMDEQFS. CDR3 DNA: TGTGCCAGCAGCCCTCGGACTAGCGGGAGCATGGATGAGCAGTTCTCC.

The chain joins TRBV11-2 to TRBJ1-1, with 9 bases that match TRBD1. The germline gives CDR1 SGHAT, CDR2 FQNNGV. With 6 bases clipped from V and 2 bases from J, the junction kept 7 bases outside the gene matches. The CDR3 length is 15 residues. The CDR3: CASRYDRGENTEAFF. In DNA form, the CDR3 reads TGTGCCAGCAGGTACGACAGGGGGGAAAACACTGAAGCTTTCTTT.

This clonotype was seen at least ten times. This chain connects TRBV11-2 to TRBJ2-5; D gene ambiguous. The V end was cut by 2 bases, the J end by 2 bases, with 9 bases between. The CDR3 sequence is 14 residues long. The V gene's germline CDR1 is SGHAT and CDR2 FQNNGV. For the CDR3, the DNA is TGTGCCAGCAGCTTAAGGCGCAGACAAGAGACCCAGTACTTC. Protein sequence: CASSLRRRQETQYF.

The sample holds many counts of this clonotype. Possible read error: a much larger clone is one base away. The V and J genes are TRBV2 and TRBJ2-5; weak D call: TRBD2 (6 bases). This CDR3 is built from 14 residues. The germline V and J ends were trimmed by 7 bases and 5 bases, with 17 bases remaining between them. Germline-derived CDR1 and CDR2 are SNHLY and FYNNEI. CDR3 amino acids: CASTGLMGCETQYF. DNA of the CDR3: TGTGCCAGCACCGGACTAATGGGGTGCGAGACCCAGTACTTC.

Only a few counts were recorded for this clonotype. V usage is TRBV20-1 and J usage is TRBJ1-5, with D possibly being TRBD1 (5 bases). This CDR3 has 14 residues. V lost 3 bases, J lost 0 bases, and 9 bases lay in between. Per the germline V gene, CDR1 is DFQATT and CDR2 is SNEGSKA (reference sequence). CDR3 nucleotide sequence: TGCAGTGCTAGTCAGGGCCTTAGCAATCAGCCCCAGCATTTT. This sequence encodes CSASQGLSNQPQHF.